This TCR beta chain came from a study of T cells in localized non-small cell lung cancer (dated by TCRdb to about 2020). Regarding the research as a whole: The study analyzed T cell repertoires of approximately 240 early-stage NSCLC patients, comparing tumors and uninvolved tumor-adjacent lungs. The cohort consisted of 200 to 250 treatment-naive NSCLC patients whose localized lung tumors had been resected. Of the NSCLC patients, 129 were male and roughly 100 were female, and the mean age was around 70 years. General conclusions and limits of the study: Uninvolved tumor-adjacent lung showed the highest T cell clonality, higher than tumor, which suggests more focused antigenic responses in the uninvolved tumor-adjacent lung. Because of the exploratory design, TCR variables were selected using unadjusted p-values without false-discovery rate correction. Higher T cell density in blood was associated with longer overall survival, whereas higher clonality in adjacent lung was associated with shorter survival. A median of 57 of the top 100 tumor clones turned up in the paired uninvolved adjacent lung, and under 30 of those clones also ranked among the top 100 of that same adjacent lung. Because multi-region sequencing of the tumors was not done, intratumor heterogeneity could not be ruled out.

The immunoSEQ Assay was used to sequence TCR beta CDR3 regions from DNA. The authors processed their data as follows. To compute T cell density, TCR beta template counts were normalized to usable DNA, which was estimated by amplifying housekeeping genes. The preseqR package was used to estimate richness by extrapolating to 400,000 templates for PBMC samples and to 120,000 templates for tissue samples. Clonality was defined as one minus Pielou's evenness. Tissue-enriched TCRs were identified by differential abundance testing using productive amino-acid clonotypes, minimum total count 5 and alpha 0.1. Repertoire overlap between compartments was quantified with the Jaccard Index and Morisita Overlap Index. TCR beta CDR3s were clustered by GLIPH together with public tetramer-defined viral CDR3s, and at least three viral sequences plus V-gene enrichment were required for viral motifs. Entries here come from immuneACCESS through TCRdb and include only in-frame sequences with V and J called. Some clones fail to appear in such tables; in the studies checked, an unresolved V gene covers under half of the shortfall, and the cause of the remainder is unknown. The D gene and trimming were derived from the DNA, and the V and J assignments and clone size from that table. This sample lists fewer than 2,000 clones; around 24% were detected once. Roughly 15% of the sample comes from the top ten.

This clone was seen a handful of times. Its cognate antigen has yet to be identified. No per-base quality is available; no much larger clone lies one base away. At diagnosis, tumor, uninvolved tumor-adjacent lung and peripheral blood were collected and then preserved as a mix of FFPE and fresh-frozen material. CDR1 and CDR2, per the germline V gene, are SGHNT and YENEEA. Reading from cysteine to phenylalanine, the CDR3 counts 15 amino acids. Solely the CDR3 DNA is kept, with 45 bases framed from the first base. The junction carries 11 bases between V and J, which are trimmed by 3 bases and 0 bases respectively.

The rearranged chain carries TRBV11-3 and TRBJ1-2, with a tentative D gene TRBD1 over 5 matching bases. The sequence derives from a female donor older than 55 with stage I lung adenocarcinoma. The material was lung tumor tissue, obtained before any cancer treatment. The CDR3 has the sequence CASSLVTASNYGYTF. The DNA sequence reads TGTGCCAGCAGCTTGGTGACAGCCTCTAACTATGGCTACACCTTC.